A selection of T cell receptor beta chains follows, all from one sample in a study of cytotoxic CD8 clonotypes in ibrutinib-treated CLL. Only in-frame clones appear in the TCRdb table, and some are missing; sequencing was by immunoSEQ multiplex PCR. The sample contains roughly 130,000 clones, more than 85% of which appear only once. Sequences were derived from PBMCs, sampled after 12 months of ibrutinib treatment. The receptors were gathered from a human donor with chronic lymphocytic leukemia. Both conserved end residues are part of each CDR3. Fields, in order: V gene, clone size, J gene, D gene, CDR3 protein, CDR3 DNA. A D gene is named only where the DNA matches it firmly. Clone size appears in some rows only: once, few, many, or a class for an expanded clone.

TRBV28,.,TRBJ2-7,.,CASSIPTGAYEQYF,TGTGCCAGCAGTATCCCGACAGGAGCCTACGAGCAGTACTTC
TRBV27,.,TRBJ2-5,.,CASSLLPGSQETQYF,TGTGCCAGCAGTTTACTACCGGGTAGTCAAGAGACCCAGTACTTC
TRBV27,.,TRBJ1-5,.,CASSFGTVGGNQPQHF,TGTGCCAGCAGTTTCGGGACTGTAGGGGGTAATCAGCCCCAGCATTTT
TRBV5-1,.,TRBJ2-3,TRBD1,CASYWGQGRTDTQYF,TGCGCCAGCTACTGGGGACAGGGAAGGACAGATACGCAGTATTTT
TRBV7-2,.,TRBJ1-2,.,CASSPQGSYYGYTF,TGTGCCAGCAGCCCACAGGGTTCTTACTATGGCTACACCTTC
TRBV19,.,TRBJ1-3,.,CASSIQGEEKRNTIYF,TGTGCCAGTAGTATCCAAGGGGAGGAAAAGAGAAACACCATATATTTT
TRBV19,.,TRBJ2-1,.,CASSITARSYNEQFF,TGTGCCAGTAGTATAACGGCTAGGTCCTACAATGAGCAGTTCTTC
TRBV5-1,.,TRBJ2-3,TRBD1,CASSWGQGAADTQYF,TGCGCCAGCAGCTGGGGACAGGGGGCGGCAGATACGCAGTATTTT
TRBV2,.,TRBJ1-1,.,CASTRTGGRTEAFF,TGTGCCAGCACTCGAACCGGGGGGAGAACTGAAGCTTTCTTT
TRBV9,.,TRBJ2-1,.,CASSAASSYNEQFF,TGTGCCAGCAGCGCGGCTTCCTCCTACAATGAGCAGTTCTTC
TRBV6-5,.,TRBJ2-3,.,CASSPRDRRLDTQYF,TGTGCCAGCAGTCCCCGGGATCGGAGGTTGGATACGCAGTATTTT
TRBV11-2,.,TRBJ1-1,.,CASSFRGGDTEAFF,TGTGCCAGCAGCTTCAGGGGAGGAGACACTGAAGCTTTCTTT
TRBV10-3,.,TRBJ2-6,.,CAIEETRGSHFGGEGHSGANVLTF,TGTGCCATCGAGGAGACTCGCGGCTCGCACTTTGGGGGAGAGGGCCACTCTGGGGCCAACGTCCTGACTTTC
TRBV19,.,TRBJ1-2,.,CASETGQKSYGYTF,TGTGCCAGCGAAACGGGACAAAAATCCTATGGCTACACCTTC
TRBV11-2,.,TRBJ1-1,TRBD1,CASSSRQGEAFF,TGTGCCAGCAGCTCGAGACAGGGTGAAGCTTTCTTT
TRBV7-9,.,TRBJ2-1,.,CASSLGENNEQFF,TGTGCCAGCAGCTTAGGGGAGAACAATGAGCAGTTCTTC
TRBV6-4,.,TRBJ2-5,.,CASSPSSPQETQYF,TGTGCCAGCAGTCCCTCCTCTCCCCAAGAGACCCAGTACTTC
TRBV5-6,.,TRBJ2-3,TRBD1,CASSLRTGATDTQYF,TGTGCCAGCAGCTTGAGGACAGGGGCCACAGATACGCAGTATTTT
TRBV7-9,.,TRBJ2-1,.,CASSPRPGGGSYNEQFF,TGTGCCAGCAGCCCCCGTCCCGGCGGCGGCTCCTACAATGAGCAGTTCTTC
TRBV18,many,TRBJ1-1,TRBD1,CASSPPTGTAFF,TGTGCCAGCTCACCTCCGACAGGGACGGCTTTCTTT
TRBV4-2,.,TRBJ2-4,.,CASSPRLAKNIQYF,TGTGCCAGCAGCCCCCGATTAGCCAAAAACATTCAGTACTTC
TRBV28,once,TRBJ2-4,TRBD1,CASSTLGQTLAKNIQYF,TGTGCCAGCAGTACCCTGGGACAGACTTTAGCCAAAAACATTCAGTACTTC
TRBV5-1,.,TRBJ1-2,.,CASSLKGGNYGYTF,TGCGCCAGCAGCCTGAAGGGAGGAAACTATGGCTACACCTTC
TRBV19,.,TRBJ2-3,.,CASSIPGPTDTQYF,TGTGCCAGTAGTATCCCAGGGCCCACAGATACGCAGTATTTT
TRBV6-5,.,TRBJ2-7,.,CASSYDRSTYEQYF,TGTGCCAGCAGTTACGACAGGTCCACCTACGAGCAGTACTTC
TRBV6-4,few,TRBJ2-3,.,CASSDGIEDTQYF,TGTGCCAGCAGTGACGGTATAGAGGATACGCAGTATTTT
TRBV11-2,.,TRBJ2-4,.,CASRQGHDIQYF,TGTGCCAGCAGACAAGGACATGACATTCAGTACTTC
TRBV6-5,.,TRBJ1-1,.,CASRIQTDQNTEAFF,TGTGCCAGCAGGATTCAAACCGATCAGAACACTGAAGCTTTCTTT
TRBV28,.,TRBJ1-2,TRBD1,CASSPGQANYGYTF,TGTGCCAGCAGTCCAGGACAGGCTAACTATGGCTACACCTTC
TRBV28,.,TRBJ2-1,TRBD2,CASSGPSGGYNEQFF,TGTGCCAGCAGTGGCCCTAGCGGGGGATACAATGAGCAGTTCTTC
TRBV18,.,TRBJ2-7,.,CASSPDGHSYEQYF,TGTGCCAGCTCACCCGACGGACACTCCTACGAGCAGTACTTC
TRBV28,once,TRBJ1-4,TRBD1,CASSVGTGHEKLFF,TGTGCCAGCAGTGTCGGGACAGGGCACGAAAAACTGTTTTTT
TRBV27,.,TRBJ2-1,TRBD2,CASGLAGPYNEQFF,TGTGCCAGCGGACTAGCGGGCCCCTACAATGAGCAGTTCTTC
TRBV11-3,.,TRBJ2-3,.,CASSPGPSTDTQYF,TGTGCCAGCAGCCCCGGGCCTAGCACAGATACGCAGTATTTT
TRBV27,.,TRBJ1-5,.,CASSPYSGGPQHF,TGTGCCAGCAGTCCCTACAGCGGAGGGCCCCAGCATTTT
TRBV28,.,TRBJ1-6,.,CASRDGQGNSPLHF,TGTGCCAGCAGGGACGGACAAGGGAATTCACCCCTCCACTTT
TRBV5-1,.,TRBJ2-7,TRBD1,CASSPTGTGSYEQYF,TGCGCCAGCAGCCCGACCGGGACAGGGTCCTACGAGCAGTACTTC
TRBV7-8,.,TRBJ2-7,.,CASTPRAARAVGEQYF,TGTGCCAGCACCCCTCGGGCGGCTAGGGCCGTGGGGGAGCAGTACTTC
TRBV15,.,TRBJ2-2,.,CATSRAGLSTGELFF,TGTGCCACCAGCAGAGCGGGACTTAGCACCGGGGAGCTGTTTTTT
TRBV14,.,TRBJ1-2,TRBD1,CASSPRTGDGYTF,TGTGCCAGCAGCCCGAGGACAGGGGATGGCTACACCTTC
TRBV9,.,TRBJ1-5,.,CASSAGTGDSNQPQHF,TGTGCCAGCAGCGCGGGTACAGGAGATAGCAATCAGCCCCAGCATTTT
TRBV7-3,.,TRBJ2-1,TRBD2,CASSNAGGRNHEQFF,TGTGCCAGCAGCAACGCGGGCGGGAGGAACCATGAGCAGTTCTTC
TRBV7-2,once,TRBJ1-1,.,CASRQNTEAFF,TGTGCCAGCAGACAGAACACTGAAGCTTTCTTT
TRBV6-6,.,TRBJ2-7,.,CASSYGRLYEQYF,TGTGCCAGCAGTTACGGACGGTTATACGAGCAGTACTTC
TRBV15,.,TRBJ1-2,.,CATSRGGSGYGYTF,TGTGCCACCAGCAGAGGGGGTTCCGGCTATGGCTACACCTTC
TRBV28,.,TRBJ2-5,TRBD2,CASSPGGLAGGIRETQYF,TGTGCCAGCAGCCCTGGGGGACTAGCGGGAGGGATCCGGGAGACCCAGTACTTC
TRBV28,.,TRBJ2-1,TRBD2,CASSLWVPGLAENNEQFF,TGTGCCAGCAGTTTATGGGTCCCCGGGCTAGCGGAGAACAATGAGCAGTTCTTC
TRBV4-3,once,TRBJ2-3,TRBD2,CASSQDSTSGRSF,TGCGCCAGCAGCCAAGATTCGACTAGCGGGAGAAGCTTT
TRBV9,once,TRBJ2-1,.,CASSVGGQEESEQFF,TGTGCCAGCAGCGTAGGCGGGCAGGAAGAGAGTGAGCAGTTCTTC
TRBV27,.,TRBJ2-7,.,CASSPGLQGGQYF,TGTGCCAGCAGTCCGGGACTTCAAGGAGGGCAGTACTTC
TRBV6-6,.,TRBJ1-4,TRBD1,CASSGQGRTNEKLFF,TGTGCCAGCAGTGGACAGGGGAGGACTAATGAAAAACTGTTTTTT
TRBV5-1,.,TRBJ2-5,TRBD1,CASSSGQGSQETQYF,TGCGCCAGCAGCTCGGGACAGGGGTCACAAGAGACCCAGTACTTC
TRBV27,.,TRBJ2-3,.,CASKDPGVESTDTQYF,TGTGCCAGCAAAGACCCTGGGGTAGAGAGCACAGATACGCAGTATTTT
TRBV13,.,TRBJ2-7,.,CASSSDSEQYF,TGTGCCAGCAGCTCCGATTCGGAGCAGTACTTC
TRBV5-6,.,TRBJ2-1,TRBD2,CASSFVAGSTYNEQFF,TGTGCCAGCAGCTTTGTAGCGGGAAGCACCTACAATGAGCAGTTCTTC
TRBV27,.,TRBJ1-3,.,CASSLEGRGGNTIYF,TGTGCCAGCAGTTTGGAGGGGCGAGGAGGAAACACCATATATTTT